Below are 26 T cell receptor beta chains sequenced from a single sample in a study of breast tumors, draining lymph nodes, adjacent tissues (dated by TCRdb to 2016 to 2017). The lymph node samples were taken from the axillary draining lymph nodes of breast cancer patients. Library creation used multiplex PCR. Sequencing relied on an Illumina HiSeq 2000. TCRdb itself trimmed the public reads at Q25 with fastp, ran MiXCR and retained productive beta chains. Rows with one shared CDR3 protein collapse into an entry with the most common genes and DNA. The sample records some 230,000 distinct CDR3 sequences, under 35% of which are singletons. Of the sample, 3% to 4% falls within the top ten clones. The specimen was axillary lymph node tissue. The receptor set was obtained from a female donor with breast cancer. Some clones in this sample may be carry-over from other donors' samples.

The V gene is TRBV11-2, the J gene TRBJ2-7; a possible D gene is TRBD1 (6 bases). V dropped 1 base and J dropped 7 bases, with 11 bases sitting between them. CDR1 and CDR2 from the germline V gene are SGHAT and FQNNGV. The CDR3 covers 13 residues. CDR3 loop: CASSLATGREQYF. The CDR3 DNA sequence: TGTGCCAGCAGCTTAGCCACAGGGAGAGAGCAGTACTTC.

This clonotype was picked up many times. CDR3 protein: CASSLRDHTDTQYF. CDR3 in DNA: TGCGCCAGCAGCTTGCGAGACCACACAGATACGCAGTATTTT. The V gene is TRBV5-1, the J gene TRBJ2-3; D is ambiguous. Germline CDR1 SGHRS, CDR2 YFSETQ. Trimming cost V 1 base and J 2 bases, with 8 bases left between them. CDR3 size: 14 residues. The variable domain in full, completed from reference TRBV5-1 and TRBJ2-3, reads KAGVTQTPRYLIKTRGQQVTLSCSPISGHRSVSWYQQTPGQGLQFLFEYFSETQRNKGNFPGRFSGRQFSNSRSEMNVSTLELGDSALYLCASSLRDHTDTQYFGPGTRLTVL.

The sample holds a few counts of this clonotype. The CDR3 spells CASSLALQGGGQPQHF. The CDR3 DNA follows: TGTGCCAGCAGCTTGGCCCTTCAGGGGGGAGGTCAGCCCCAGCATTTT. J is TRBJ1-5 and V is TRBV5-6; 7 bases line up with TRBD1. Per the germline V gene, CDR1 is SGHDT and CDR2 is YYEEEE. The J segment lost 6 bases and the V segment lost 0 bases, leaving 9 bases of the junction unmatched. This CDR3 comprises 16 residues.

As to this clonotype: This may stem from a read error, because a much larger clone lies one nucleotide away. In DNA, the CDR3 is TGCAGTGTTAGCGGGAGGTCCTACAATGAGCAGTTCTTC. It specifies CSVSGRSYNEQFF. The V call is TRBV20-1, the J call TRBJ2-1; 10 bases fit TRBD2. CDR3 size: 13 residues. With V trimmed by 7 bases and J by 1 base, 1 base remained unmatched. Per the germline V gene, CDR1 is DFQATT and CDR2 is SNEGSKA (reference sequence).

In its sample, this clonotype was seen many times. The chain joins TRBV20-1 to TRBJ1-2; tentative D call: TRBD1 (5 bases). CDR1 and CDR2 from the germline V gene are DFQATT and SNEGSKA (reference sequence). Trimming stripped 3 bases from V and 1 base from J, with 24 bases between. CDR3 size: 18 residues. CDR3 amino acids: CSARDLGRMNNFNYGYTF. CDR3 DNA: TGCAGTGCTAGGGACCTGGGACGGATGAATAACTTTAACTATGGCTACACCTTC.

This clonotype was seen only a few times. A much larger clone lies one base from this, so it may be a read error. The chain has TRBV9 and TRBJ2-5, with 7 bases fitting TRBD2. The CDR3 consists of 15 residues. Looked up from germline, CDR1 is SGDLS and CDR2 is YYNGEE. This CDR3 is CASSVAGDLQGTQYF. DNA of the CDR3: TGTGCCAGCAGCGTCGCGGGGGACTTACAAGGGACCCAGTACTTC.

As regards this clonotype: This is likely a read error, given that the CDR3 carries no conserved phenylalanine or tryptophan at its end. The DNA is omitted, as the CDR3 cannot be located on it reliably, and the CDR3 follows TCRdb's listing. The J gene is TRBJ2-2, the V gene TRBV4-3. Germline V gene lookup returns CDR1 LGHNA and CDR2 YSLEER. The CDR3 has 16 amino acids, counting both end residues. The CDR3 sequence is CASSQDATVNTGELYV.

Turning to this clonotype: Given a much more abundant clone one base away, this may be a read error. As the CDR3 is not closed by the conserved phenylalanine or tryptophan, this likely results from a read error. This sequence joins TRBV7-2 and TRBJ2-1; maybe TRBD1 (6 bases). The CDR3 runs 14 residues. Germline values: CDR1 SGHTA, CDR2 FQGNSA. Trimming took off 2 bases at V and 5 bases at J, with 10 bases between the two ends. The CDR3 spells CASSLQGIHNEQFL. The CDR3 DNA reads as TGTGCCAGCAGCTTACAGGGGATCCACAATGAGCAGTTCCTC.

The V gene is TRBV6-1, the J gene TRBJ2-7, with a weak D call TRBD1 (6 bases). The CDR3 loop spans 17 amino acids. The germline gives CDR1 MNHNS, CDR2 SASEGT. V shed 8 bases and J shed 3 bases, with 26 bases lying between them. The CDR3 nucleotides are TGTGCCAGCGCCGAAGCTGGTGTGGGGGCTGCCTACTACGAGCAGTACTTC. Protein sequence: CASAEAGVGAAYYEQYF.

The rearrangement links TRBV24-1 to TRBJ2-3, with 7 bases lining up with TRBD1. Germline V gives CDR1 KGHDR, CDR2 SFDVKD. Losses at the gene ends were 6 bases for V and 4 bases for J; bases not matched to a gene: 12. This CDR3 spans 16 amino acids. The DNA of the CDR3 is TGTGCCACCAGTTCGAACCGACAGGGCAGGGCAGATACGCAGTATTTT. The encoded protein is CATSSNRQGRADTQYF.

As to this clonotype: The germline gene is not matched at one end of the junction; a read error may be the cause. CDR3 sequence reads: CASSLDISSADAQYF. As DNA, the CDR3 is TGTGCCAGCAGCTTAGACATCTCTAGCGCAGATGCGCAGTATTTT. This sequence joins TRBV7-6 and TRBJ2-3; D might be TRBD2 (6 bases). The CDR3 runs 15 residues. Germline V gene lookup returns CDR1 SGHVS and CDR2 FNYEAQ. Full variable domain (remainder filled in from reference TRBV7-6 and TRBJ2-3): GAGVSQSPRYKVTKRGQDVALRCDPISGHVSLYWYRQALGQGPEFLTYFNYEAQQDKSGLPNDRFSAERPEGSISTLTIQRTEQRDSAMYRCASSLDISSADAQYFGPGTRLTVL.

Regarding this clonotype: Because the CDR3 is missing its conserved closing phenylalanine or tryptophan, this is likely a read error. The DNA is left out, because the CDR3 cannot be placed on it with certainty; the CDR3 is given as TCRdb lists it. The chain has TRBV20-1 and TRBJ1-4; the table's TRBD1 call for D was not verified on the DNA. CDR1 is DFQATT, CDR2 SNEGSKA, per germline (reference sequence). The CDR3 adds up to 21 amino acids, both ends counted. CDR3: CSARDPTALGGGYTFGGRKGT.

This clonotype showed up just once. Relative to the germline gene, one junction end is altered; a read error may explain this. The chain couples TRBV5-1 to TRBJ2-7, with a tentative D call TRBD2 (5 bases). Germline CDR1 SGHRS, CDR2 YFSETQ. The CDR3 runs to 14 residues. The CDR3 sequence is CASSLFRDSYGQYF. In DNA form, the CDR3 reads TGCGCCAGCAGCTTATTTCGGGATTCCTACGGGCAGTACTTC.

The sample holds many counts of this clonotype. The J gene is TRBJ2-1, the V gene TRBV24-1; the D is unclear. The CDR3 totals 13 residues. Germline V gives CDR1 KGHDR, CDR2 SFDVKD. Between the trimmed V and J ends, which lost 3 bases and 8 bases, there was a span of 10 bases. The CDR3 spells CATSDGWADEQFF. The CDR3 bases are TGTGCCACCAGTGATGGTTGGGCCGATGAGCAGTTCTTC.

A few counts support this clonotype. The J gene is TRBJ1-4, the V gene TRBV3-1, with TRBD1 as a possible D gene (5 bases). Deletions cut 3 bases from V and 3 bases from J, with 11 bases between. CDR3 length: 15 amino acids. The germline CDR1 and CDR2 sequences are LGHDT and YNNKEL (reference sequence). In DNA, the CDR3 is TGTGCCAGCAGCCACGGAGACAGTTCTAATGAAAAACTGTTTTTT. Protein sequence: CASSHGDSSNEKLFF.

This clonotype has just a few counts. The CDR3 loop is CASSLGLGAVQETQYF. CDR3 DNA sequence: TGCGCCAGCAGCTTGGGGCTGGGGGCGGTCCAAGAGACCCAGTACTTC. The chain uses TRBV5-1 and TRBJ2-5; D possibly corresponds to TRBD1 (6 bases). The germline CDR1 and CDR2 sequences are SGHRS and YFSETQ. The CDR3 has 16 amino acids. Trimming shortened V by 0 bases and J by 1 base, and 13 bases separated the two germline ends.

To note about this clonotype: This sequence may be a read error, since a much larger clone differs from it by one base. The chain combines TRBV5-5 with TRBJ2-5, with a tentative D call TRBD1 (5 bases). Germline CDR1 and CDR2: SGHKS and YYEKEE (reference sequence). The CDR3 loop spans 15 amino acids. V was pared by 6 bases and J by 2 bases, with 17 bases between. CDR3: CASTLRGAGQETQYF. The CDR3 DNA sequence: TGTGCCAGCACCCTGAGAGGAGCAGGGCAAGAGACCCAGTACTTC.

This clonotype was seen ten or more times. The V and J genes are TRBV6-1 and TRBJ2-7; a possible D gene is TRBD1 (5 bases). CDR1 is MNHNS, CDR2 SASEGT, per germline. The V end lost 6 bases, the J end lost 1 base, and 16 bases lay between the germline ends. The CDR3 is made up of 15 amino acids. The CDR3 region is CASSHTFDSSYEQYF. The CDR3 coding sequence is TGTGCCAGCAGCCATACCTTTGACAGTTCCTACGAGCAGTACTTC.

This clonotype was seen at least ten times. The chain carries TRBV7-8 and TRBJ2-7, with 10 positions matching TRBD2. In germline, CDR1 is SGHVS, CDR2 FQNEAQ. The CDR3 length is 15 residues. V was pared by 6 bases and J by 3 bases, with 8 bases of the junction left unmatched. CDR3: CASSLTSGVLYEQYF. CDR3 nucleotides: TGTGCCAGCAGTTTAACTAGCGGGGTGCTCTACGAGCAGTACTTC.

Details on this clonotype: Its ends do not fully match the called genes, so a read error is possible. The genes are TRBV7-7 and TRBJ2-6, with 7 positions matching TRBD2. The CDR3 loop spans 19 amino acids. Germline values: CDR1 SSHAT, CDR2 FNYEAQ (reference sequence). This CDR3 reads CASSLVEWEGNSGANVLTF. The CDR3 DNA sequence: TGTGCTAGCAGCTTAGTTGAGTGGGAGGGGAACTCTGGGGCCAACGTCCTGACTTTC.

This sequence joins TRBV6-5 and TRBJ2-5; weak D call: TRBD2 (6 bases). V shed 10 bases and J shed 5 bases, with 11 bases lying between them. CDR3 length: 11 amino acids. From germline, CDR1 is MNHEY and CDR2 SVGAGI. CDR3 nucleotides: TGTGCCACCACCCGGGGGGAGACCCAGTACTTC. This translates into CATTRGETQYF.

This clonotype was detected ten times or more. The rearrangement joins TRBV24-1 to TRBJ2-5, with TRBD2 as a possible D gene (6 bases). The CDR3 spans 11 residues. Germline V lookup: CDR1 KGHDR, CDR2 SFDVKD. With 5 bases removed from V and 10 bases from J, the gap between germline ends came to 10 bases. CDR3 loop: CATSAGVVQYF. The DNA for the CDR3 is TGTGCCACCAGTGCGGGGGTCGTCCAGTACTTC.

This clonotype showed up many times. V usage is TRBV19 and J usage is TRBJ2-1; D is uncertain. V lost 1 base to trimming and J lost 4 bases, with 11 bases between them. The germline CDR1 and CDR2 sequences are LNHDA and SQIVND (reference sequence). CDR3 size: 15 residues. CDR3: CASSIGVGRYNEQFF. CDR3 in DNA: TGTGCCAGTAGTATAGGTGTCGGACGGTACAATGAGCAGTTCTTC.

CDR3 residues: CATSRLTGNQPQYF. The CDR3 DNA follows: TGTGCCACCAGCAGGTTGACAGGGAATCAGCCCCAGTACTTC. The chain recombines TRBV15 with TRBJ2-5; 7 bases align to TRBD1. Trimming at V came to 3 bases and at J to 9 bases, leaving 10 bases not matched to a gene. Germline V lookup: CDR1 LNHNV, CDR2 YYDKDF (reference sequence). The CDR3 loop spans 14 amino acids.

This clonotype was seen at least ten times. The V call is TRBV6-6, the J call TRBJ2-7, with unresolved D. This CDR3 is 14 amino acids long. The V end was cut by 5 bases, the J end by 1 base, with 12 bases between. Germline-derived CDR1 and CDR2 are MNHNY and SVGAGI (reference sequence). DNA of the CDR3: TGTGCCAGCAGTCACGACGGTTCGTCCTACGAGCAGTACTTC. Its translation is CASSHDGSSYEQYF.

This clonotype was observed many times. This chain links TRBV6-5 with TRBJ2-7, with 8 bases that match TRBD1. This CDR3 is 14 amino acids long. V dropped 5 bases and J dropped 3; count of bases not matched to a gene: 6. Looked up from germline, CDR1 is MNHEY and CDR2 is SVGAGI. This CDR3 is CASSPTGANYEQYF. In DNA, the CDR3 is TGTGCCAGCAGTCCGACAGGGGCCAACTACGAGCAGTACTTC.